Shown below are 21 T cell receptor beta chains from a single sample sequenced in a study of OX40 agonist ivuxolimab in advanced cancers. This table comes from immunoSEQ multiplex PCR, and its TCRdb copy is limited to in-frame clones, with some not included. Of more than 35,000 clones in the sample, 60% to 85% were seen once. Sequenced here: CD4+ or CD8+ T cells sorted from blood, sampled in a trial of the OX40 agonist ivuxolimab. These receptors originate from an adult with an advanced solid tumor such as melanoma, head and neck, liver or kidney cancer.

This clone turned up a few times. This chain connects TRBV2 to TRBJ2-3, with a weak D call TRBD2 (6 bases). Germline loops: CDR1 SNHLY, CDR2 FYNNEI. The CDR3 loop spans 12 amino acids. V shed 3 bases and J shed 9 bases, with 10 bases lying between them. The CDR3 loop reads CASSDRAGTQYF. The CDR3 DNA sequence: TGTGCCAGCAGTGACCGCGCGGGGACGCAGTATTTT.

Of note for this clone: Compared with germline, one end of the junction differs, possibly owing to a read error. The V and J genes are TRBV10-3 and TRBJ2-7; 13 bases line up with TRBD2. The germline V gene has CDR1 ENHRY and CDR2 SYGVKD. This CDR3 comprises 13 residues. The CDR3 reads CAISGTGLAGETF. For the CDR3, the DNA is TGTGCCATCAGTGGCACCGGACTAGCGGGGGAGACTTTC.

This clone occurred once. This chain joins TRBV18 and TRBJ1-5; possibly TRBD1 for D (5 bases). The CDR3 covers 14 residues. V lost 3 bases to trimming and J lost 5 bases, with 11 bases between them. CDR1 is KGHSH, CDR2 LQKENI, per germline. CDR3 coding DNA: TGTGCCAGCTCACCCGCTGGGGGGTATCAGCCCCAGCATTTT. Amino acids: CASSPAGGYQPQHF.

The chain uses TRBV6-1 and TRBJ2-7; D remains unclear. Trimming removed 10 bases at V and 1 base at J, with 14 bases between. This CDR3 spans 13 amino acids. Germline-derived CDR1 and CDR2 are MNHNS and SASEGT. Written as DNA, the CDR3 is TGTGCCATCAGGTGGCAGGTATCCTACGAGCAGTACTTC. It encodes CAIRWQVSYEQYF.

The rearrangement joins TRBV7-2 to TRBJ2-5, with D possibly matching TRBD1 (5 bases). Per germline, CDR1 SGHTA and CDR2 FQGNSA. This CDR3 comprises 15 residues. Trimming stripped 7 bases from V and 4 bases from J, with 19 bases between. The CDR3 reads CASNPSPDTRETQYF. CDR3 sequence (DNA): TGTGCCAGCAACCCATCGCCGGACACGAGAGAGACCCAGTACTTC.

The chain employs TRBV6-4 and TRBJ2-3; 7 nucleotides align to TRBD2. There are 13 residues in the CDR3. Germline V gene sequence: CDR1 MRHNA, CDR2 SNTAGT. Trimming cost V 8 bases and J 2 bases; bases outside gene matches: 4. CDR3 loop: CASGEGHTDTQYF. Written as DNA, the CDR3 is TGTGCCAGCGGGGAGGGGCACACAGATACGCAGTATTTT.

This clone was found once. The rearrangement joins TRBV5-1 to TRBJ2-1, with D possibly being TRBD1 (6 bases). Trimming pared 4 bases from V and 4 bases from J, leaving 15 bases between. The CDR3 consists of 15 residues. Germline V lookup: CDR1 SGHRS, CDR2 YFSETQ. The CDR3 spells CASSPQGARYNEQFF. The CDR3 nucleotides read TGCGCCAGCAGCCCACAGGGAGCAAGGTACAATGAGCAGTTCTTC. Variable domain in full (rest from reference TRBV5-1 and TRBJ2-1): KAGVTQTPRYLIKTRGQQVTLSCSPISGHRSVSWYQQTPGQGLQFLFEYFSETQRNKGNFPGRFSGRQFSNSRSEMNVSTLELGDSALYLCASSPQGARYNEQFFGPGTRLTVL.

As regards this clone: Its ends do not fully match the called genes, so a read error is possible. This chain connects TRBV30 to TRBJ1-1; 8 nucleotides line up with TRBD1. CDR1 is GTSNPN and CDR2 is SVGIG in the germline V gene (reference sequence). CDR3 length: 15 residues. The chain's CDR3 is CAWSDPRTGKFETLF. The CDR3 DNA reads as TGTGCCTGGAGCGACCCCCGGACAGGGAAATTTGAAACTCTCTTT.

This sequence joins TRBV5-4 and TRBJ2-3; D is possibly TRBD1 or TRBD2 (5 bases each). Germline CDR1 and CDR2: SGHNT and YYREEE (reference sequence). The CDR3 runs to 14 residues. Trimming took 4 bases from V and 4 from J, leaving 13 bases between them. The CDR3 sequence is CASSDGASADTQYF. DNA of the CDR3: TGTGCCAGCAGCGACGGGGCCTCGGCAGATACGCAGTATTTT.

This clone appeared once. Other DNA sequences of this sample code for an identical CDR3. The chain couples TRBV19 to TRBJ2-3; unclear D gene. The CDR3 has 14 residues. The germline V and J ends were trimmed by 6 bases and 1 base, with 11 bases remaining between them. Germline-derived CDR1 and CDR2 are LNHDA and SQIVND (reference sequence). The CDR3 protein is CASSPQRGTDTQYF. As DNA, the CDR3 is TGTGCCAGTAGCCCCCAAAGGGGCACAGATACGCAGTATTTT. Combining the CDR3 with reference TRBV19 and TRBJ2-3 gives the whole variable domain DGGITQSPKYLFRKEGQNVTLSCEQNLNHDAMYWYRQDPGQGLRLIYYSQIVNDFQKGDIAEGYSVSREKKESFPLTVTSAQKNPTAFYLCASSPQRGTDTQYFGPGTRLTVL.

By share of the sample, this clone is medium-sized (0.01 to 0.1%). This chain connects TRBV6-5 to TRBJ2-7, with D perhaps given as TRBD1 or TRBD2 (5 bases each). Germline-derived CDR1 and CDR2 are MNHEY and SVGAGI. This CDR3 is built from 14 residues. Trimming removed 3 bases at V and 3 bases at J, with 12 bases between. CDR3 in DNA: TGTGCCAGCAGTTATGGGACGTCTCACTACGAGCAGTACTTC. It encodes CASSYGTSHYEQYF.

Only one count was recorded for this clone. The CDR3 is CASSLRGSADTQYF. For the CDR3, the DNA is TGTGCCAGCAGCTTAAGAGGGTCCGCAGATACGCAGTATTTT. This chain joins TRBV7-9 and TRBJ2-3, with a possible D match to TRBD2 (5 bases). CDR3 length: 14 amino acids. V was pared by 2 bases and J by 4 bases, with 10 bases between. Germline loops: CDR1 SEHNR, CDR2 FQNEAQ (reference sequence). The full variable domain, completed using reference TRBV7-9 and TRBJ2-3, is DTGVSQNPRHKITKRGQNVTFRCDPISEHNRLYWYRQTLGQGPEFLTYFQNEAQLEKSRLLSDRFSAERPKGSFSTLEIQRTEQGDSAMYLCASSLRGSADTQYFGPGTRLTVL.

This clone appeared a single time. This chain connects TRBV28 to TRBJ1-5; 10 positions agree with TRBD1. Germline CDR1 and CDR2: MDHEN and SYDVKM. There are 14 residues in the CDR3. Trimming at V came to 6 bases and at J to 6 bases, leaving 5 bases not matched to a gene. The CDR3 loop reads CASSLDRGGQPQHF. The CDR3, as DNA: TGTGCCAGCAGCCTGGACAGGGGGGGTCAGCCCCAGCATTTT. The variable domain in full, completed from reference TRBV28 and TRBJ1-5, reads DVKVTQSSRYLVKRTGEKVFLECVQDMDHENMFWYRQDPGLGLRLIYFSYDVKMKEKGDIPEGYSVSREKKERFSLILESASTNQTSMYLCASSLDRGGQPQHFGDGTRLSIL.

V and J are TRBV30 and TRBJ2-5; 12 bases map to TRBD2. The CDR3 consists of 16 residues. V shed 4 bases, J shed 2 bases, and the junction held 8 bases outside the gene matches. Germline CDR1 reads GTSNPN; CDR2 reads SVGIG (reference sequence). The CDR3 DNA reads as TGTGCCTGGACTCTAGCGGGAGGGGTTTTTCAAGAGACCCAGTACTTC. Encoded protein: CAWTLAGGVFQETQYF.

V gene TRBV30 combines with J gene TRBJ2-7; weak D call: TRBD1 (7 bases). CDR1 and CDR2 (germline): GTSNPN, SVGIG (reference sequence). Trimming left V 5 bases short and J 0 bases short, with 20 bases between. CDR3 size: 16 residues. CDR3 nucleotide sequence: TGTGCCTGGGGCGCGGGACAGTCGAAGAGCTCCTACGAGCAGTACTTC. As protein: CAWGAGQSKSSYEQYF. Drawing the rest from reference TRBV30 and TRBJ2-7, the complete variable domain is SQTIHQWPATLVQPVGSPLSLECTVEGTSNPNLYWYRQAAGRGLQLLFYSVGIGQISSEVPQNLSASRPQDRQFILSSKKLLLSDSGFYLCAWGAGQSKSSYEQYFGPGTRLTVT.

This chain connects TRBV7-6 to TRBJ2-1; tentative D call: TRBD2 (6 bases). The germline CDR1 and CDR2 sequences are SGHVS and FNYEAQ. The CDR3 extends over 15 amino acids. Trimming left V 4 bases short and J 4 bases short, with 14 bases between. The CDR3, as DNA: TGTGCCAGCAGCTCCGGAAGTGGGGGGTACAATGAGCAGTTCTTC. This gives the protein CASSSGSGGYNEQFF.

This chain uses TRBV28 with TRBJ2-2, with 7 positions matching TRBD1. Germline CDR1 reads MDHEN; CDR2 reads SYDVKM. The CDR3 covers 13 residues. V was clipped by 8 bases and J by 7 bases; unmatched bases: 7. Here the CDR3 reads CASRTGVLGELFF. In DNA form, the CDR3 reads TGTGCCAGCCGTACAGGGGTTCTCGGGGAGCTGTTTTTT.

This clone was found once. V and J are TRBV5-1 and TRBJ2-5; a possible D gene is TRBD1 (6 bases). The assigned J gene may be wrong: the sequence end matches TRBJ2-7 better. The CDR3 runs 14 residues. The germline V gene encodes CDR1 SGHRS and CDR2 YFSETQ. In DNA form, the CDR3 reads TGCGCCAGCAGCAAAATGGACAGTTACTACGAGCAGTACTTC. Residues: CASSKMDSYYEQYF.

The chain is built from TRBV7-9 and TRBJ1-2, with TRBD1 identical over 8 bases. The CDR3 is made up of 14 amino acids. Germline CDR1 is SEHNR and CDR2 is FQNEAQ (reference sequence). Unmatched junction bases numbered 7, after V lost 6 bases and J lost 4 bases. In DNA, the CDR3 is TGTGCCAGCAGTTCCTCAGGGGGCGGCTATGGCTACACCTTC. Its translation: CASSSSGGGYGYTF.

This sequence joins TRBV5-1 and TRBJ2-2; D remains unclear. The CDR3 totals 15 residues. V lost 0 bases and J lost 0, with 6 bases in between. The germline CDR1 and CDR2 sequences are SGHRS and YFSETQ. CDR3 sequence (DNA): TGCGCCAGCAGCTTGGGGCAGACGAACACCGGGGAGCTGTTTTTT. It specifies CASSLGQTNTGELFF.

The chain uses TRBV4-1 and TRBJ2-3; possible D gene TRBD2, 5 bases. The germline V gene has CDR1 MGHRA and CDR2 YSYEKL. The length of the CDR3 is 15 residues. V lost 0 bases and J lost 8, with 15 bases in between. This chain's CDR3 is CASSQEGTGMGTQYF. The CDR3 nucleotides are TGCGCCAGCAGCCAAGAAGGAACCGGGATGGGTACGCAGTATTTT.